These 14 T cell receptor beta chains were all obtained from the same sample, sequenced in a study of blood T cells in healthy people across ages. Then a second PCR, running roughly 7 to 11 cycles, was carried out with a sample-barcoded 5' primer and a J-beta primer mix. TCRdb re-analysed the 5' RACE reads in MiXCR, keeping a single row per CDR3 protein. Of fewer than 800,000 distinct CDR3 sequences in the sample, around 32% are singletons; the top ten hold less than 20%. The sample was blood. These receptors all stem from a woman aged 80 or over in good health.

This clonotype was seen ten or more times. The chain uses TRBV6-1 and TRBJ1-2; no clear D gene. The V gene's germline CDR1 is MNHNS and CDR2 SASEGT. V dropped 4 bases and J dropped 8 bases, with 8 bases sitting between them. CDR3 length equals 11 residues. Here the CDR3 DNA reads TGTGCCAGCAGTGTGGACTGGGGCTACACCTTC. This encodes CASSVDWGYTF.

This sequence joins TRBV2 and TRBJ1-1; tentatively, D is TRBD1 (6 bases). Trimming shortened V by 11 bases and J by 2 bases, and 12 bases separated the two germline ends. Germline loops: CDR1 SNHLY, CDR2 FYNNEI. The CDR3 runs 12 residues. CDR3 nucleotides: TGTGCCGGAGGACAGTTCAACACTGAAGCTTTCTTT. Translating it yields CAGGQFNTEAFF. Full variable domain (rest looked up from reference TRBV2 and TRBJ1-1): EPEVTQTPSHQVTQMGQEVILRCVPISNHLYFYWYRQILGQKVEFLVSFYNNEISEKSEIFDDQFSVERPDGSNFTLKIRSTKLEDSAMYFCAGGQFNTEAFFGQGTRLTVV.

The chain uses TRBV28 and TRBJ1-4, with TRBD1 matching 7 bases. The length of the CDR3 is 15 residues. Germline CDR1 MDHEN, CDR2 SYDVKM. Germline trimming cut 5 bases from V and 5 bases from J; bases unmatched to any gene: 8. The CDR3 region has the DNA TGTGCCAGCAGTCCAGGACAGGCCAAGAATGAAAAACTGTTTTTT. Residues: CASSPGQAKNEKLFF.

At least ten counts were recorded for this clonotype. J is TRBJ1-1 and V is TRBV7-2; D uncertain. Germline assignment: CDR1 SGHTA and CDR2 FQGNSA. This CDR3 has 14 amino acids. Trimming pared 5 bases from V and 0 bases from J, leaving 10 bases between. CDR3 residues: CASSPRALNTEAFF. The DNA of the CDR3 is TGTGCCAGCAGCCCAAGGGCCCTGAACACTGAAGCTTTCTTT.

This CDR3 is CASSPLAGSHNEQYF. In DNA form, the CDR3 reads TGCGCCAGCAGCCCCTTAGCGGGGTCGCACAATGAGCAGTACTTC. This sequence joins TRBV10-2 and TRBJ2-5; TRBD2 matches 8 bases. Trimming at V came to 6 bases and at J to 11 bases, leaving 17 bases not matched to a gene. The CDR3 contains 15 residues. Germline V gene data show CDR1 as WSHSY and CDR2 as SAAADI.

This clonotype has a handful of counts. This sequence joins TRBV20-1 and TRBJ2-3, with 8 bases aligning to TRBD2. J gave up 1 base and V 3 bases, and 6 bases lay outside the gene matches. The CDR3 contains 15 residues. The germline CDR1 and CDR2 sequences are DFQATT and SNEGSKA (reference sequence). The CDR3 region is CSARTGGPGTDTQYF. As DNA, the CDR3 is TGCAGTGCTAGGACGGGGGGGCCAGGCACAGATACGCAGTATTTT.

This rearrangement joins TRBV7-7 to TRBJ2-5; D uncertain. This CDR3 is built from 16 residues. From germline, CDR1 is SSHAT and CDR2 FNYEAQ (reference sequence). V lost 2 bases to trimming and J lost 1 base, with 14 bases between them. Here the CDR3 DNA reads TGTGCCAGCAGCTTACCCGCCCGAGTGACCCAAGAGACCCAGTACTTC. This encodes CASSLPARVTQETQYF.

This clonotype was seen a few times. The CDR3 reads CAESAGGQVDTQYF. In DNA, the CDR3 is TGTGCCGAGTCAGCGGGGGGGCAGGTAGATACGCAGTATTTT. This chain uses TRBV10-3 with TRBJ2-3; TRBD2 aligns across 10 bases. V was clipped by 11 bases and J by 5 bases; unmatched bases: 10. Germline V gives CDR1 ENHRY, CDR2 SYGVKD. This CDR3 spans 14 amino acids.

The chain has TRBV3-1 and TRBJ2-1, with 8 nucleotides matching TRBD2. Germline V gene sequence: CDR1 LGHDT, CDR2 YNNKEL (reference sequence). The length of the CDR3 is 16 residues. V gave up 6 bases and J gave up 4 bases; unmatched junction bases: 11. CDR3 DNA: TGTGCCAGCAGTTTAAGTTTGACTAGCGAGTACAATGAGCAGTTCTTC. Its translation: CASSLSLTSEYNEQFF.

This clonotype was counted at least ten times. The chain uses TRBV20-1 and TRBJ2-5; D is unresolved. Germline CDR1 reads DFQATT; CDR2 reads SNEGSKA (reference sequence). This CDR3 has 11 amino acids. Trimming pared 8 bases from V and 3 bases from J, leaving 10 bases between. The CDR3 region is CSTSLEETQYF. The CDR3 bases are TGCAGTACAAGTTTGGAAGAGACCCAGTACTTC.

There are many counts of this clonotype. The V call is TRBV7-3, the J call TRBJ2-3, with 7 bases identical to TRBD1. V was pared by 0 bases and J by 4 bases, with 4 bases of the junction left unmatched. This CDR3 is built from 15 residues. CDR1 is SGHTA and CDR2 is FQGTGA in the germline V gene. The CDR3 loop reads CASSLTGGESDTQYF. Here the CDR3 DNA reads TGTGCCAGCAGCTTAACAGGGGGCGAGTCAGATACGCAGTATTTT.

This chain joins TRBV7-2 and TRBJ1-3, with D perhaps matching TRBD1 (6 bases). The CDR3 consists of 16 residues. Germline CDR1 reads SGHTA; CDR2 reads FQGNSA. Between the trimmed V and J ends, which lost 4 bases and 0 bases, there was a span of 13 bases. In DNA form, the CDR3 reads TGTGCCAGCAGCTGGAGGACAGCTAGCTCTGGAAACACCATATATTTT. Its translation: CASSWRTASSGNTIYF. The full variable domain, with the rest looked up from reference TRBV7-2 and TRBJ1-3, is GAGVSQSPSNKVTEKGKDVELRCDPISGHTALYWYRQSLGQGLEFLIYFQGNSAPDKSGLPSDRFSAERTGGSVSTLTIQRTQQEDSAVYLCASSWRTASSGNTIYFGEGSWLTVV.

This rearrangement joins TRBV28 to TRBJ2-3, with 10 bases lining up with TRBD2. The V gene's germline CDR1 is MDHEN and CDR2 SYDVKM. There are 16 residues in the CDR3. Trimming took 5 bases from V and 3 from J; bases not matched to a gene: 8. The CDR3 DNA sequence: TGTGCCAGCAGTCAAATAGCGGGGGGAGGGACAGATACGCAGTATTTT. Translating gives CASSQIAGGGTDTQYF.

This clonotype was observed many times. This rearrangement joins TRBV2 to TRBJ2-1, with a possible D match to TRBD2 (6 bases). The germline V and J ends were trimmed by 7 bases and 3 bases, with 13 bases remaining between them. The CDR3 has 14 residues. From germline, CDR1 is SNHLY and CDR2 FYNNEI. CDR3 sequence (DNA): TGTGCCAGCACCCCCCCGGGACTCTACAATGAGCAGTTCTTC. Translated: CASTPPGLYNEQFF.